Below, 21 T cell receptor beta chains from the same sample are listed, as sequenced in a study of T cell responses to AZD1222 COVID-19 vaccine. Sequencing used immunoSEQ multiplex PCR; TCRdb keeps in-frame clones, though not all of them. The sample yields more than 95,000 clones, roughly 87% seen once. Sequencing was performed on peripheral blood, taken on day 0 of AZD1222 vaccination. Receptors were obtained from an adult in good health.

This clone was counted once. The chain has TRBV28 and TRBJ1-6; no firm D call. V shed 5 bases and J shed 14 bases, with 10 bases lying between them. The CDR3 is made up of 11 amino acids. The germline CDR1 and CDR2 sequences are MDHEN and SYDVKM. The CDR3 nucleotides read TGTGCCAGCAGTCTTCTGGGTACCCTCCACTTT. Protein: CASSLLGTLHF.

This sequence joins TRBV28 and TRBJ2-2; unclear D gene. The CDR3 is 14 amino acids. In germline, CDR1 is MDHEN, CDR2 SYDVKM. The V gene lost 5 bases and the J gene lost 1 base, with 8 bases spanning the gap. The CDR3 DNA follows: TGTGCCAGCAGTCGGACGGAGAACACCGGGGAGCTGTTTTTT. Translating gives CASSRTENTGELFF.

The genes are TRBV6-1 and TRBJ1-2; unclear D gene. Germline CDR1 and CDR2: MNHNS and SASEGT. V dropped 4 bases and J dropped 4 bases, with 19 bases sitting between them. The CDR3 is made up of 16 amino acids. The CDR3 loop is CASSVGLAPSPYGYTF. In DNA, the CDR3 is TGTGCCAGCAGTGTGGGGTTGGCTCCAAGCCCCTATGGCTACACCTTC.

The gene calls are TRBV20-1 and TRBJ2-2; 7 bases are a match to TRBD2. The CDR3 totals 19 residues. V lost 6 bases and J lost 0; bases outside the gene matches: 19. CDR1 and CDR2 (germline): DFQATT, SNEGSKA (reference sequence). CDR3: CSASQGAAGKSANTGELFF. DNA of the CDR3: TGCAGTGCCAGTCAGGGAGCAGCGGGGAAATCCGCGAACACCGGGGAGCTGTTTTTT.

The CDR3 is CASSSRKGGGDTQYF. The CDR3 DNA reads TGTGCCAGCAGCTCAAGAAAGGGTGGTGGCGATACGCAGTATTTT. The chain employs TRBV5-6 and TRBJ2-3; D gene ambiguous. V lost 3 bases to trimming and J lost 6 bases, with 17 bases between them. The CDR3 is made up of 15 amino acids. Per germline, CDR1 SGHDT and CDR2 YYEEEE.

The chain is built from TRBV9 and TRBJ1-6, with 7 bases identical to TRBD1. The CDR3 length is 13 residues. The V gene's germline CDR1 is SGDLS and CDR2 YYNGEE. The J segment lost 10 bases and the V segment lost 2 bases, leaving 3 bases of the junction unmatched. CDR3: CASSVGQDSPLHF. CDR3 DNA: TGTGCCAGCAGCGTCGGACAGGACTCACCCCTCCACTTT.

CDR3 sequence: CASSLGAITANTEAFF. Here the CDR3 DNA reads TGTGCCAGCAGTTTAGGGGCTATTACAGCGAACACTGAAGCTTTCTTT. This chain links TRBV2 with TRBJ1-1; D possibly corresponds to TRBD1 (5 bases). V dropped 5 bases and J dropped 1 base, with 17 bases sitting between them. The CDR3 loop spans 16 amino acids. Germline V CDR1 and CDR2: SNHLY, FYNNEI.

This clone was recorded a few times. V gene TRBV7-2 combines with J gene TRBJ2-7, with unresolved D. The germline V gene has CDR1 SGHTA and CDR2 FQGNSA. V lost 3 bases and J 5 bases, leaving 14 bases between the germline ends. This CDR3 has 14 amino acids. The DNA for the CDR3 is TGTGCCAGCAGCTTCCTACCAAGAGAACACGAGCAGTACTTC. It codes for CASSFLPREHEQYF.

This clone is a singleton in its sample. V gene TRBV6-5 combines with J gene TRBJ2-7, with 7 bases fitting TRBD1. V lost 6 bases and J lost 6; bases outside the gene matches: 14. This CDR3 is built from 15 residues. The germline gives CDR1 MNHEY, CDR2 SVGAGI. CDR3 in amino acids: CASRITSRQGSEQYF. CDR3 coding DNA: TGTGCCAGCAGAATCACCTCCCGACAGGGTTCCGAGCAGTACTTC.

The chain is built from TRBV6-2 or TRBV6-3 and TRBJ1-6, with TRBD1 matching 8 bases. CDR3 size: 15 residues. Germline V gene sequence: CDR1 MNHEY, CDR2 SVGEGT. With V trimmed by 6 bases and J by 7 bases, 8 bases remained unmatched. The CDR3 region has the DNA TGTGCCAGCAGCCACAGACAGGGGCTAAATTCACCCCTCCACTTT. It codes for CASSHRQGLNSPLHF.

The gene calls are TRBV5-1 and TRBJ1-1; 7 nucleotides match TRBD1. J gave up 2 bases and V 6 bases, and 7 bases lay outside the gene matches. The CDR3 totals 14 residues. Germline-derived CDR1 and CDR2 are SGHRS and YFSETQ. In nucleotides, the CDR3 is TGCGCCAGCACCGGGACAGCCGATAACACTGAAGCTTTCTTT. Translated: CASTGTADNTEAFF.

The rearrangement links TRBV3-1 (or the pseudogene TRBV3-2) to TRBJ2-6, with a tentative D call TRBD2 (6 bases). The germline V gene encodes CDR1 LGHDT and CDR2 YNNKEL (reference sequence). V was trimmed by 7 bases and J by 0 bases, leaving 16 bases between them. There are 17 residues in the CDR3. CDR3 bases: TGTGCCAGCACCGCTGGCGGGGTAAGCTCTGGGGCCAACGTCCTGACTTTC. Encoded protein: CASTAGGVSSGANVLTF.

The rearrangement uses TRBV28 and TRBJ1-5; D is unclear. Germline CDR1 reads MDHEN; CDR2 reads SYDVKM. The germline V and J ends were trimmed by 3 bases and 4 bases, with 16 bases remaining between them. There are 16 residues in the CDR3. CDR3 nucleotides: TGTGCCAGCAGTTTGGGTGGAGGAGGAGGTAATCAGCCCCAGCATTTT. This encodes CASSLGGGGGNQPQHF.

The chain employs TRBV5-4 and TRBJ2-1; D is uncertain. V shed 0 bases and J shed 3 bases, with 10 bases lying between them. In germline, CDR1 is SGHNT, CDR2 YYREEE (reference sequence). The CDR3 spans 15 residues. The CDR3 region is CASSLESTFYNEQFF. The CDR3 bases are TGTGCCAGCAGCTTGGAAAGCACTTTCTACAATGAGCAGTTCTTC.

Here the CDR3 reads CASSLGNTEAFF. The DNA of the CDR3 is TGTGCCAGCAGCTTAGGCAACACTGAAGCTTTCTTT. The rearrangement joins TRBV13 to TRBJ1-1; no reliable D call. Trimming took 0 bases from V and 2 from J, leaving 1 base between them. There are 12 residues in the CDR3. CDR1 is PRHDT, CDR2 FYEKMQ, per germline (reference sequence).

The chain uses TRBV4-1 and TRBJ2-1; 9 bases align to TRBD1. Trimming removed 3 bases from V and 3 bases from J; junction bases left unmatched: 12. This CDR3 is built from 18 residues. Germline CDR1 MGHRA, CDR2 YSYEKL. In nucleotides, the CDR3 is TGCGCCAGCAGCCATCGAGGCCCAGGACAGGGGTACTACAATGAGCAGTTCTTC. Amino acid sequence: CASSHRGPGQGYYNEQFF.

The chain uses TRBV4-1 and TRBJ2-4; 11 bases agree with TRBD2. The length of the CDR3 is 18 residues. J gave up 3 bases and V 1 base, and 8 bases lay outside the gene matches. CDR1 is MGHRA, CDR2 YSYEKL, per germline. CDR3 nucleotides: TGCGCCAGCAGCCAAGTCCTGGCTAGCGGGAGGAACAAAAACATTCAGTACTTC. Encoded protein: CASSQVLASGRNKNIQYF.

The chain recombines TRBV7-3 with TRBJ2-3, with no clear D. Per germline, CDR1 SGHTA and CDR2 FQGTGA. The CDR3 contains 13 residues. V was pared by 2 bases and J by 6 bases, with 9 bases between. CDR3 sequence: CASSLSHFDTQYF. The CDR3 bases are TGTGCCAGCAGCTTATCCCACTTTGATACGCAGTATTTT.

The chain couples TRBV19 to TRBJ1-1; D not resolved. Trimming pared 7 bases from V and 1 base from J, leaving 13 bases between. CDR1 is LNHDA and CDR2 is SQIVND in the germline V gene (reference sequence). The CDR3 sequence is 14 residues long. The CDR3 is CASNYRVGNTEAFF. The CDR3 DNA follows: TGTGCCAGTAACTATAGAGTTGGGAACACTGAAGCTTTCTTT.

This chain links TRBV18 with TRBJ2-3; D gene uncertain. The CDR3 is made up of 11 amino acids. Deletions cut 4 bases from V and 6 bases from J, with 5 bases between. Germline CDR1 and CDR2: KGHSH and LQKENI. The CDR3 nucleotides read TGTGCCAGCTCACGTGAGGATACGCAGTATTTT. Its protein product is CASSREDTQYF. Full variable domain (missing parts from reference TRBV18 and TRBJ2-3): NAGVMQNPRHLVRRRGQEARLRCSPMKGHSHVYWYRQLPEEGLKFMVYLQKENIIDESGMPKERFSAEFPKEGPSILRIQQVVRGDSAAYFCASSREDTQYFGPGTRLTVL.

V and J are TRBV27 and TRBJ1-1; TRBD1 might be the D (5 bases). Germline values: CDR1 MNHEY, CDR2 SMNVEV (reference sequence). V was shortened by 3 bases and J by 0 bases, with 20 bases between the two germline ends. CDR3 length: 18 residues. CDR3 DNA: TGTGCCAGCAGTTTTTTGGCGTCGAGGGGTTCGGTGAACACTGAAGCTTTCTTT. Its translation is CASSFLASRGSVNTEAFF.